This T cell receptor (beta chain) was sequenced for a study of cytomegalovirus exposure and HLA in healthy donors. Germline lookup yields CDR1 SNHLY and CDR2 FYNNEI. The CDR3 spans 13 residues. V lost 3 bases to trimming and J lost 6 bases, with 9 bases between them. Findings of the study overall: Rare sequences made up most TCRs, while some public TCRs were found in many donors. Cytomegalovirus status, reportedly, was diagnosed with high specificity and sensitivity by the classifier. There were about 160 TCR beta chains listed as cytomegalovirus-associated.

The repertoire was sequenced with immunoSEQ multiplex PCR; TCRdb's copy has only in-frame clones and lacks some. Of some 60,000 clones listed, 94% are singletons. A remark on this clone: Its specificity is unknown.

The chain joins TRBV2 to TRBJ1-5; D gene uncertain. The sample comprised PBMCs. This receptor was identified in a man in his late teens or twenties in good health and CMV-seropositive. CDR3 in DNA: TGTGCCAGCAGTGAGAGGGAAATTCAGCCCCAGCATTTT. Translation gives CASSEREIQPQHF.